This T cell receptor (beta chain) was captured in a study of T-cell memory formation after mild COVID-19. Broader study findings: Pre-infection memory held some responding clones, suggesting pre-existing cross-reactive T cells responded.

This clonotype was picked up a small number of times. Its target is unknown. TCRdb itself ran the 5' RACE reads through MiXCR, one entry per CDR3 protein. The table lists about 290,000 distinct CDR3 sequences, more than 15% of them singletons. Trimming at V came to 6 bases and at J to 8 bases, leaving 9 bases not matched to a gene. The length of the CDR3 is 13 residues. Sequenced sample: PBMCs or a T cell subset sorted from them (not recorded which). This clonotype originated in a man aged 18-30 years who had mild COVID-19 (a few samples of this study predate the infection). Cell type and time point are not known. The chain links TRBV12-3 or TRBV12-4 to TRBJ1-2; 7 bases match TRBD1. In DNA, the CDR3 is TGTGCCAGCAGCCTTAGACAGGGTATGGGCTACACCTTC. This sequence encodes CASSLRQGMGYTF.